This TCR beta chain was observed in a study of blood T cell repertoires in COVID-19. About the research overall: Researchers got acute and convalescent COVID-19 samples from the United States, Italy and Spain. Nucleic acid was either cDNA or gDNA, and it came from T cells, B-cell-depleted T cells, or PBMCs.

As originally analysed: Amplifying reference gene primers gave estimates of nucleated cell counts. Data came from immunoSEQ multiplex PCR; TCRdb stores just in-frame clones and leaves some out. V and J calls and clone size are given by that table; D and trimming were obtained from the DNA. There are fewer than 150,000 clones in the sample; roughly 86% occur only once, and approximately 20% lies in the top ten. This clone was observed a handful of times. The CDR3 totals 14 residues. Trimming removed 5 bases from V and 2 bases from J; junction bases left unmatched: 5. The germline V gene has CDR1 LNHDA and CDR2 SQIVND (reference sequence).

Sequenced sample: peripheral blood. The chain uses TRBV19 and TRBJ1-2; TRBD1 agrees at 7 bases. This receptor was taken from a woman in her forties or fifties who had recovered from COVID-19. CDR3 sequence: CASSFGTENYGYTF. In DNA form, the CDR3 reads TGTGCCAGTAGTTTCGGGACAGAGAACTATGGCTACACCTTC.